What follows are 5 T cell receptor beta chains derived from one specimen sequenced in a study of monozygotic twins with inflammatory bowel disease. TCRdb re-called the 5' RACE reads and gives one entry per CDR3 protein, without DNA. The data include 45,000 or so distinct CDR3 sequences; the top ten clones carry 4% to 6.5%. The material sequenced was blood. The source is a human donor with ulcerative colitis or Crohn's disease, or a healthy co-twin of an affected twin (not recorded which).

Here the CDR3 reads CASSDRQGFYTEAFF. The V and J genes are TRBV5-4 and TRBJ1-1; checking the TCRdb D call of TRBD1 is not possible without DNA. This CDR3 is built from 15 residues. In germline, CDR1 is SGHNT, CDR2 YYREEE (reference sequence).

The chain employs TRBV7-2 and TRBJ2-5; TCRdb names TRBD2, which stays unverified in the absence of DNA. This CDR3 is 13 amino acids long. CDR1 is SGHTA, CDR2 FQGNSA, per germline. CDR3 protein: CASSRKGRETQYF. Complete variable domain (other parts from reference TRBV7-2 and TRBJ2-5): GAGVSQSPSNKVTEKGKDVELRCDPISGHTALYWYRQSLGQGLEFLIYFQGNSAPDKSGLPSDRFSAERTGGSVSTLTIQRTQQEDSAVYLCASSRKGRETQYFGPGTRLLVL.

The J gene is TRBJ2-7, the V gene TRBV7-8; TCRdb outputs TRBD1, but without DNA this stays unchecked. Germline V gene lookup returns CDR1 SGHVS and CDR2 FQNEAQ. The CDR3 is 16 amino acids. CDR3 loop: CASSLVAGTATYEQYF.

This sequence joins TRBV5-1 and TRBJ2-5; absent DNA, TCRdb's TRBD2 call cannot be checked. Germline CDR1 reads SGHRS; CDR2 reads YFSETQ. This CDR3 is 15 amino acids long. The CDR3 here is CASSLGLAGEETQYF.

The chain has TRBV18 and TRBJ1-2; TCRdb names TRBD1, which stays unverified in the absence of DNA. This CDR3 has 13 residues. CDR1 is KGHSH, CDR2 LQKENI, per germline. This CDR3 is CASSPDRVYGYTF.